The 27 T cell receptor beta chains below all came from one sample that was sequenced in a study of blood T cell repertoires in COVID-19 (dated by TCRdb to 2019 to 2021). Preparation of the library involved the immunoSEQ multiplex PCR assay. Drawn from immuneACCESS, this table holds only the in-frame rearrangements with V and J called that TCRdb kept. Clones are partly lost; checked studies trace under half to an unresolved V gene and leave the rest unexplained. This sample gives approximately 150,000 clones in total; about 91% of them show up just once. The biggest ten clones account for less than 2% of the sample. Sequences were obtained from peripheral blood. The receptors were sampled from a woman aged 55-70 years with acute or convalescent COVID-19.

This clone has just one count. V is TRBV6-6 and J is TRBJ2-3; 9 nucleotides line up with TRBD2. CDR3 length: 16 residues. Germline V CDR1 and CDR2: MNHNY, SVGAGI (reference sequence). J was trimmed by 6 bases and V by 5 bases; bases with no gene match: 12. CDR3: CASSPLLRGGRDTQYF. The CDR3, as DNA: TGTGCCAGCAGTCCTCTCTTGCGGGGGGGCCGGGATACGCAGTATTTT.

The CDR3 DNA follows: TGTGCCAGCAGTTACGAGTGGGCACGAAATCAGCCCCAGCATTTT. This gives the protein CASSYEWARNQPQHF. This chain joins TRBV6-2 or TRBV6-3 and TRBJ1-5; no clear D gene. Per germline, CDR1 MNHEY and CDR2 SVGEGT. This CDR3 is 15 amino acids long. V lost 2 bases, J lost 4 bases, and 12 bases lay in between.

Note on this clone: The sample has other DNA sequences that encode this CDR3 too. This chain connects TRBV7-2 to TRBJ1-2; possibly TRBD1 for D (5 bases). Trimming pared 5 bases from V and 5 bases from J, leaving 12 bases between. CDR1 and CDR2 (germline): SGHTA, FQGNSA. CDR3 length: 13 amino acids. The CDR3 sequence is CASSSNGGYGYTF. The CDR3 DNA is TGTGCCAGCAGCAGCAACGGGGGTTATGGCTACACCTTC.

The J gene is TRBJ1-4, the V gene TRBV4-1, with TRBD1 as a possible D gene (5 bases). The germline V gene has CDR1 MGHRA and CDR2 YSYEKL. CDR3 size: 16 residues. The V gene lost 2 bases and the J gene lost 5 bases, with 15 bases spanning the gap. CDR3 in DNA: TGCGCCAGCAGCCAACCTCCACGGGGGAAAAATGAAAAACTGTTTTTT. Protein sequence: CASSQPPRGKNEKLFF.

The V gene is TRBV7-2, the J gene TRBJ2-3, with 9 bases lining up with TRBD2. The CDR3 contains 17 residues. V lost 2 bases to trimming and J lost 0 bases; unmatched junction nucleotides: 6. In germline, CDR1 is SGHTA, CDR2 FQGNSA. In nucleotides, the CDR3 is TGTGCCAGCAGCTTACAGGATAGCGGGGGAAGCACAGATACGCAGTATTTT. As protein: CASSLQDSGGSTDTQYF.

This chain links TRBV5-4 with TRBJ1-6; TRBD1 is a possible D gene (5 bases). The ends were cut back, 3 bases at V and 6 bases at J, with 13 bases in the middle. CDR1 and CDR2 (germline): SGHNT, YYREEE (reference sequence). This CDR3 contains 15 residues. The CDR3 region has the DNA TGTGCCAGCAGCTCTCCCGGGACTGGTAATTCACCCCTCCACTTT. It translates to CASSSPGTGNSPLHF.

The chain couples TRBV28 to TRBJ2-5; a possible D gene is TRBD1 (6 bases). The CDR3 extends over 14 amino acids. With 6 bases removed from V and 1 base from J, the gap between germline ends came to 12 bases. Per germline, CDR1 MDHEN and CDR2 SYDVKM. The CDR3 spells CASSTDRTQETQYF. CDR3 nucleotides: TGTGCCAGCAGCACGGACAGAACCCAAGAGACCCAGTACTTC.

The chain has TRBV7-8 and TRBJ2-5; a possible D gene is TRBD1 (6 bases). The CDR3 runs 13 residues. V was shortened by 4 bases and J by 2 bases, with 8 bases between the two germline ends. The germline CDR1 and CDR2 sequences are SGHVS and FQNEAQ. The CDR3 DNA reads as TGTGCCAGCAGCTACACAGGGCAAGAGACCCAGTACTTC. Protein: CASSYTGQETQYF.

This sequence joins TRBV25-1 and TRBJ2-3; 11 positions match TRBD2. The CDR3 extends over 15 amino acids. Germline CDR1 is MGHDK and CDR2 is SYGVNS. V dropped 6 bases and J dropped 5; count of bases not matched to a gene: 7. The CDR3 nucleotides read TGTGCCAGCAGGCTTAGCGGGGGGGCCCAAGATACGCAGTATTTT. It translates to CASRLSGGAQDTQYF.

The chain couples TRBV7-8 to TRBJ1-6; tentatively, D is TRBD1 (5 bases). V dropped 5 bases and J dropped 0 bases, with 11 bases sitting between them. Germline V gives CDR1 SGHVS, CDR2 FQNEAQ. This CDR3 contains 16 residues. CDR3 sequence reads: CASSPGRLSYNSPLHF. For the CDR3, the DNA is TGTGCCAGCAGCCCAGGGCGGCTCTCCTATAATTCACCCCTCCACTTT.

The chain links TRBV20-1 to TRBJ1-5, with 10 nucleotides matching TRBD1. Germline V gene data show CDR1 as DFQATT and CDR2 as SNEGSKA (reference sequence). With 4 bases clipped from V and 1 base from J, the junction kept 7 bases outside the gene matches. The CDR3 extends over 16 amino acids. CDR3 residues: CSANDRGLISNQPQHF. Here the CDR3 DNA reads TGCAGTGCTAATGACAGGGGGCTTATAAGCAATCAGCCCCAGCATTTT.

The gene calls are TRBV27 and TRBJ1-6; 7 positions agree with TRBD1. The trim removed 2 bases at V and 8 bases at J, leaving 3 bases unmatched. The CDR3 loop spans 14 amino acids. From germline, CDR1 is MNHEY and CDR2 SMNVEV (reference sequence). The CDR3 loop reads CASSLGTDYSPLHF. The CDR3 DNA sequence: TGTGCCAGCAGTTTAGGGACAGATTATTCACCCCTCCACTTT.

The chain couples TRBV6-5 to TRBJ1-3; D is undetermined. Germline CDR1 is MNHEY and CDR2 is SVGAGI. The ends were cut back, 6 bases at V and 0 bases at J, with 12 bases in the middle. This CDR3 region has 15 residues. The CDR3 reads CASRVTVVSGNTIYF. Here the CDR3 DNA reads TGTGCCAGCAGAGTAACGGTCGTCTCTGGAAACACCATATATTTT.

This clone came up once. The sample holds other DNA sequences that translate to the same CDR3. The CDR3 here is CASSREETQYF. CDR3 nucleotides: TGTGCCAGCTCAAGGGAGGAGACCCAGTACTTC. The V and J genes are TRBV6-5 and TRBJ2-5; a possible D gene is TRBD2 (5 bases). There are 11 residues in the CDR3. Germline V gives CDR1 MNHEY, CDR2 SVGAGI. V lost 8 bases and J lost 5, with 9 bases in between.

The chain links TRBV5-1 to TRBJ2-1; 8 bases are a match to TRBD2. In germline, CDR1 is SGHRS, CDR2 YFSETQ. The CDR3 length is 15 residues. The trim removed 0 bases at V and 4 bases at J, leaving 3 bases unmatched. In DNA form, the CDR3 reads TGCGCCAGCAGCTTGGGACTAGCGATTTACAATGAGCAGTTCTTC. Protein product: CASSLGLAIYNEQFF.

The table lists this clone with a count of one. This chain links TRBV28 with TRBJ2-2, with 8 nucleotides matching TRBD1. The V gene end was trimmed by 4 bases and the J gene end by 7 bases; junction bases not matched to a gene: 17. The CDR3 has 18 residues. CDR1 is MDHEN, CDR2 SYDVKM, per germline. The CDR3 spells CASSSPRQGSVVGGELFF. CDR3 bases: TGTGCCAGCAGTTCTCCCAGACAGGGGAGCGTGGTTGGCGGGGAGCTGTTTTTT.

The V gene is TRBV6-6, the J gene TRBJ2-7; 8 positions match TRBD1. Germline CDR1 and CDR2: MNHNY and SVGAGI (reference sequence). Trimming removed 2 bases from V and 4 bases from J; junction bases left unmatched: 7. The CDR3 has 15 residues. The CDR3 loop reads CASSYHQGATYEQYF. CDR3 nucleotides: TGTGCCAGCAGTTACCACCAGGGGGCAACTTACGAGCAGTACTTC.

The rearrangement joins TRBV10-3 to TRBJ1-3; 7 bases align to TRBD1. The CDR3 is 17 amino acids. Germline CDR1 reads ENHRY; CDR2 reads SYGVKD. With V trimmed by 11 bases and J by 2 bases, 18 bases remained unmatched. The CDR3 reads CAVREREDRVAGNTIYF. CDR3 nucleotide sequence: TGTGCCGTCCGCGAACGAGAAGACAGGGTGGCTGGAAACACCATATATTTT.

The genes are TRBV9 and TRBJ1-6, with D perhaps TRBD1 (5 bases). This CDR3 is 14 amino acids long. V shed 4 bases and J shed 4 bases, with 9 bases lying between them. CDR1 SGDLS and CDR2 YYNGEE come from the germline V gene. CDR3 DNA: TGTGCCAGCAGCAACAGGCTATATAATTCACCCCTCCACTTT. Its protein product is CASSNRLYNSPLHF.

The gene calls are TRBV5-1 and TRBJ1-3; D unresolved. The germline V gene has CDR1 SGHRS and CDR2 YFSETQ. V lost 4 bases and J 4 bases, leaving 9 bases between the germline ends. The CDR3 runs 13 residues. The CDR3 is CASSEREGNTIYF. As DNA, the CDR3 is TGCGCCAGCAGCGAACGCGAGGGAAACACCATATATTTT.

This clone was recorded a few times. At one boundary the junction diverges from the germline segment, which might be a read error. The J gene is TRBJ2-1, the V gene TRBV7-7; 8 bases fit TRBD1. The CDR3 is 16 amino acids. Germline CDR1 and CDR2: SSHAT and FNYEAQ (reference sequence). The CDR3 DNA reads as TGTGCTAGCAGCTTAGCGCCAGCTGGACAGGGCGATGAGCAGTTCTTC. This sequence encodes CASSLAPAGQGDEQFF.

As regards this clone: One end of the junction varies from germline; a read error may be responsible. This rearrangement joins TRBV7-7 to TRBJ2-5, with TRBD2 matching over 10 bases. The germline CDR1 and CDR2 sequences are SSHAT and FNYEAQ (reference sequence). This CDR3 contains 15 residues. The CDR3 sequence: CASSLGLAEKETQYF. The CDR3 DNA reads TGTGCTAGCAGCTTAGGACTAGCGGAGAAAGAGACCCAGTACTTC.

CDR3 in amino acids: CATLGSSGGIYEQYF. The DNA of the CDR3 is TGTGCCACCCTAGGGTCTAGCGGGGGAATCTACGAGCAGTACTTC. The chain joins TRBV3-1 (or the pseudogene TRBV3-2) to TRBJ2-7; 10 bases line up with TRBD2. CDR3 length: 15 amino acids. J gave up 3 bases and V 10 bases, and 12 bases lay outside the gene matches. Germline CDR1 is LGHDT and CDR2 is YNNKEL (reference sequence).

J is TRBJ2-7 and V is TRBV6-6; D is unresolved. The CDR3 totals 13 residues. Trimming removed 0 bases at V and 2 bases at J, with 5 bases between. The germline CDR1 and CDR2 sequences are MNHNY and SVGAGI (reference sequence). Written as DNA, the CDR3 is TGTGCCAGCAGTTACTCGACTCCCTACGAGCAGTACTTC. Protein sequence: CASSYSTPYEQYF.

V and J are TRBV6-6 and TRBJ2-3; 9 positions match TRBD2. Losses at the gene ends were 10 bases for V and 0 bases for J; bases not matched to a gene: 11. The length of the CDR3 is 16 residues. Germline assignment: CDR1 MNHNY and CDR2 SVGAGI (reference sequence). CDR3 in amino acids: CATLAGATESTDTQYF. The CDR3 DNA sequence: TGTGCCACCTTAGCGGGGGCTACGGAAAGCACAGATACGCAGTATTTT.

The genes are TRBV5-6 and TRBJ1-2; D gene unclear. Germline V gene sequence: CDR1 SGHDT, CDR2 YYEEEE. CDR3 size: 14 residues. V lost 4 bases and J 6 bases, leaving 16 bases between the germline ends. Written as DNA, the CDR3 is TGTGCCAGCAGCCCAAAGACCGGAGCCCATGGCTACACCTTC. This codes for CASSPKTGAHGYTF.

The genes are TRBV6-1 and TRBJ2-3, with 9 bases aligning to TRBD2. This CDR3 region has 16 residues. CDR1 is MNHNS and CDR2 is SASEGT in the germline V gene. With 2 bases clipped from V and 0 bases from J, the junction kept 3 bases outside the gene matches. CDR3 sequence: CASSERAGGSTDTQYF. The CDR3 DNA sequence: TGTGCCAGCAGTGAACGGGCGGGGGGGAGCACAGATACGCAGTATTTT.